The 2 T cell receptor beta chains presented below share a single source sample, sequenced in a study of OX40 agonist ivuxolimab in advanced cancers. The repertoire was sequenced with immunoSEQ multiplex PCR; TCRdb's copy has only in-frame clones and lacks some. The sample holds more than 35,000 clones; around 86% are singletons and the top ten take roughly 2.6%. Sequencing was performed on CD4+ or CD8+ T cells sorted from blood, taken in a trial of the OX40 agonist ivuxolimab. The receptors stem from an adult with an advanced solid tumor such as melanoma, head and neck, liver or kidney cancer.

The genes are TRBV7-9 and TRBJ2-1; D not resolved. The CDR3 has 14 amino acids. V was shortened by 5 bases and J by 6 bases, with 14 bases between the two germline ends. Per the germline V gene, CDR1 is SEHNR and CDR2 is FQNEAQ (reference sequence). The CDR3 reads CASSPEVLGNEQFF. CDR3 nucleotides: TGTGCCAGCAGCCCGGAAGTCCTGGGCAATGAGCAGTTCTTC.

The chain couples TRBV27 to TRBJ1-2; TRBD1 matches 8 bases. The length of the CDR3 is 12 residues. V shed 5 bases and J 4 bases; nucleotides not matched to a gene: 0. Germline loops: CDR1 MNHEY, CDR2 SMNVEV (reference sequence). The CDR3 spells CASSTGGYGYTF. The CDR3 bases are TGTGCCAGCAGTACAGGGGGCTATGGCTACACCTTC.